This T cell receptor (beta chain) stems from a study of blood T cells in healthy people across ages. Next came a second PCR, run for roughly 6 to 11 cycles, which used a sample-barcoded 5' primer along with a J-beta primer mix. TCRdb used MiXCR to reprocess the 5' RACE reads, holding one entry per CDR3 protein. The repertoire holds 550,000 to 650,000 distinct CDR3 sequences, with approximately 30% as singletons. The CDR3 extends over 16 amino acids. CDR1 is DFQATT, CDR2 SNEGSKA, per germline (reference sequence). Germline trimming cut 0 bases from V and 7 bases from J; bases unmatched to any gene: 8. This clonotype was recorded at least ten times.

This clonotype was sampled from a woman aged 80 or over in good health. Sequencing was performed on blood. V gene TRBV20-1 combines with J gene TRBJ2-3, with 12 bases aligning to TRBD2. In DNA form, the CDR3 reads TGCAGTGCTAGAGAGCCTAGCGGGGGGGCATCGAATACGCAGTATTTT. This translates into CSAREPSGGASNTQYF.